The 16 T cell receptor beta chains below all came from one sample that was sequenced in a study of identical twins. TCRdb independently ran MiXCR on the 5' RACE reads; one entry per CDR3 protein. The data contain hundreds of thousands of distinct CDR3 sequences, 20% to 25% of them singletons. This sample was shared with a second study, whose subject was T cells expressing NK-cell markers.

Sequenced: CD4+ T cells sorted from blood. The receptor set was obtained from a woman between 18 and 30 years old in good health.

As DNA, the CDR3 is TGTGCCAGCACGGGAAATACTGGACGACTCAATGAGCAGTTCTTC. Protein: CASTGNTGRLNEQFF. The rearrangement joins TRBV25-1 to TRBJ2-1, with a possible D match to TRBD2 (5 bases). The germline V gene has CDR1 MGHDK and CDR2 SYGVNS. The CDR3 has 15 amino acids. Trimming shortened V by 7 bases and J by 6 bases, and 19 bases separated the two germline ends.

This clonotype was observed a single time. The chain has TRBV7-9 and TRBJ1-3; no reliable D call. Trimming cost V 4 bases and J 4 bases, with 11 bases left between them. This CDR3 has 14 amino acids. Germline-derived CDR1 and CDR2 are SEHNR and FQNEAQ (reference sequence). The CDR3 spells CASSSFDKGNTIYF. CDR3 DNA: TGTGCCAGCAGCTCATTCGACAAGGGAAACACCATATATTTT.

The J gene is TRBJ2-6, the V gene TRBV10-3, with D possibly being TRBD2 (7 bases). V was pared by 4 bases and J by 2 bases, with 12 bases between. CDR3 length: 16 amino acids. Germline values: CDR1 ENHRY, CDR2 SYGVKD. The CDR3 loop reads CAISVQGRAGANVLTF. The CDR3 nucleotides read TGTGCCATCAGTGTCCAGGGGAGGGCTGGGGCCAACGTCCTGACTTTC.

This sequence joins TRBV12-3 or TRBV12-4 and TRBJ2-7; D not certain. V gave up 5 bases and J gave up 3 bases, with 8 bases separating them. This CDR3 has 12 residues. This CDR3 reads CASSPRYYEQYF. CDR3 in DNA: TGTGCCAGCAGTCCACGCTACTACGAGCAGTACTTC.

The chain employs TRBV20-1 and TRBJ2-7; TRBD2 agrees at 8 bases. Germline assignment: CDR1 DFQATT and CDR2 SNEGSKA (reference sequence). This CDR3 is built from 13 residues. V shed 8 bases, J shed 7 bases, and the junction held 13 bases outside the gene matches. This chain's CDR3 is CSMIAGLSLEQYF. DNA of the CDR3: TGCAGTATGATAGCGGGACTTTCACTAGAGCAGTACTTC.

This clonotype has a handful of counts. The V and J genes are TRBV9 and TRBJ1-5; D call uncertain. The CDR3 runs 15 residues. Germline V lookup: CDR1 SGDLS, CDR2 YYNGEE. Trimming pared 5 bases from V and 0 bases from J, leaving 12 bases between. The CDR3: CASSPGVNSNQPQHF. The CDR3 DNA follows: TGTGCCAGCAGTCCCGGGGTCAATAGCAATCAGCCCCAGCATTTT. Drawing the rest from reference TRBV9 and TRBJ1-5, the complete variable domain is DSGVTQTPKHLITATGQRVTLRCSPRSGDLSVYWYQQSLDQGLQFLIQYYNGEERAKGNILERFSAQQFPDLHSELNLSSLELGDSALYFCASSPGVNSNQPQHFGDGTRLSIL.

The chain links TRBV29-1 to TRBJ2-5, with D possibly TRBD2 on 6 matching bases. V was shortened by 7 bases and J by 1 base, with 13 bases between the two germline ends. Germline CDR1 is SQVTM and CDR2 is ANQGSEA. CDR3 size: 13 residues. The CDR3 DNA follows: TGCAGCGGGGGAGGCGGACGCCAAGAGACCCAGTACTTC. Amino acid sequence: CSGGGGRQETQYF.

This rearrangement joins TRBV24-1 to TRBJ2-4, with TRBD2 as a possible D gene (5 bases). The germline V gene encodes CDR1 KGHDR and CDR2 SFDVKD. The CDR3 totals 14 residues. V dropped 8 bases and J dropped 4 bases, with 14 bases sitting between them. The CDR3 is CATNPGDDKNIQYF. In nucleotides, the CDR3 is TGTGCCACCAACCCCGGGGATGATAAAAACATTCAGTACTTC.

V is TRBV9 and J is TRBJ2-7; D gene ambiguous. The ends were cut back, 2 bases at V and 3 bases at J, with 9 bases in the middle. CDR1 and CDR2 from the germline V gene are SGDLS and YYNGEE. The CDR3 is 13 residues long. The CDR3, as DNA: TGTGCCAGCAGCGTTAACCAAGGCTACGAGCAGTACTTC. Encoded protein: CASSVNQGYEQYF. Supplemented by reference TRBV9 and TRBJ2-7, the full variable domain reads DSGVTQTPKHLITATGQRVTLRCSPRSGDLSVYWYQQSLDQGLQFLIQYYNGEERAKGNILERFSAQQFPDLHSELNLSSLELGDSALYFCASSVNQGYEQYFGPGTRLTVT.

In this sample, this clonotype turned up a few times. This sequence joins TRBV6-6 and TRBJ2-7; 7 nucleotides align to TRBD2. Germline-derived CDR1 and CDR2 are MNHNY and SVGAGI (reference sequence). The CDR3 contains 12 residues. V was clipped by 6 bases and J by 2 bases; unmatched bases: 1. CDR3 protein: CASSGGTYEQYF. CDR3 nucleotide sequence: TGTGCCAGCAGCGGGGGGACCTACGAGCAGTACTTC.

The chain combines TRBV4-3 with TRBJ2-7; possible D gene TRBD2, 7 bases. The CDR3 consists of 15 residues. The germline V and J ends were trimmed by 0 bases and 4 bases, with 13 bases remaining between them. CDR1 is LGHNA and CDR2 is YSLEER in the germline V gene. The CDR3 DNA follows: TGCGCCAGCAGCCAAGAGGAAAGGGGGGGATACGAGCAGTACTTC. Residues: CASSQEERGGYEQYF.

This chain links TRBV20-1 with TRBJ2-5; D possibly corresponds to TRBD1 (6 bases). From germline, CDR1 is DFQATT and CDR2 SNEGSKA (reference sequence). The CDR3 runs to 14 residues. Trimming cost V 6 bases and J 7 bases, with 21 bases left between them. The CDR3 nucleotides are TGCAGTGCCAGGGGCGGCCTGGATGTAGGGACCCAGTACTTC. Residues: CSARGGLDVGTQYF.

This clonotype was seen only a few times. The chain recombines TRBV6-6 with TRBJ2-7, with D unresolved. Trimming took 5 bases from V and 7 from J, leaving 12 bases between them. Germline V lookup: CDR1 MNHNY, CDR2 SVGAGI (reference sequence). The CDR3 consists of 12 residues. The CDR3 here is CASSPDFGEQYF. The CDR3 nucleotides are TGTGCCAGCAGTCCCGATTTTGGAGAGCAGTACTTC.

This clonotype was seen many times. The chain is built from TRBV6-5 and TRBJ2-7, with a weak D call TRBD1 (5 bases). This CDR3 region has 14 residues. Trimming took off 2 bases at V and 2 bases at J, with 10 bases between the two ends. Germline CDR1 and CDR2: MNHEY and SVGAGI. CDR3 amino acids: CASSYGQGAYEQYF. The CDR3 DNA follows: TGTGCCAGCAGTTACGGGCAGGGTGCCTACGAGCAGTACTTC.

CDR3 amino acids: CASSTRRGGNEQYF. DNA for the CDR3: TGTGCCAGCAGCACCCGAAGGGGGGGGAACGAGCAGTACTTC. The J gene is TRBJ2-7, the V gene TRBV27; D possibly corresponds to TRBD2 (7 bases). The CDR3 is 14 residues long. CDR1 is MNHEY and CDR2 is SMNVEV in the germline V gene (reference sequence). V was trimmed by 6 bases and J by 5 bases, leaving 17 bases between them.

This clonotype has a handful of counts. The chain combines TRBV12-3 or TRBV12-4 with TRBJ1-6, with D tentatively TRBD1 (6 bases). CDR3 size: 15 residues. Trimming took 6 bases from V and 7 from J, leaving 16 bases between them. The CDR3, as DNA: TGTGCCAGCAGCCCCTCCCAGGGGAGGAATTCACCCCTCCACTTT. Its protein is CASSPSQGRNSPLHF.